The TCR beta chain described here comes from a study of T cell responses to AZD1222 COVID-19 vaccine. On this clone itself: As yet, its antigen is unknown.

Whole-study findings and limits: None of the repertoires were sampled until the peak T cell response had passed.

The CDR3 length is 17 residues. CDR1 and CDR2 from the germline V gene are SGHTA and FQGNSA. Trimming removed 5 bases at V and 1 base at J, with 17 bases between. The assay was immunoSEQ multiplex PCR, and TCRdb's table has in-frame clones only and misses some. The sample records roughly 190,000 clones, roughly 92% being singletons. Sequenced here: peripheral blood, sampled on day 0 of AZD1222 vaccination. The gene calls are TRBV7-2 and TRBJ1-4, with D possibly being TRBD1 (6 bases). This receptor was identified in an adult in good health. The CDR3 DNA reads TGTGCCAGCAGCCGGGGGCCGGGGGGGCGAACTAATGAAAAACTGTTTTTT. It translates to CASSRGPGGRTNEKLFF.